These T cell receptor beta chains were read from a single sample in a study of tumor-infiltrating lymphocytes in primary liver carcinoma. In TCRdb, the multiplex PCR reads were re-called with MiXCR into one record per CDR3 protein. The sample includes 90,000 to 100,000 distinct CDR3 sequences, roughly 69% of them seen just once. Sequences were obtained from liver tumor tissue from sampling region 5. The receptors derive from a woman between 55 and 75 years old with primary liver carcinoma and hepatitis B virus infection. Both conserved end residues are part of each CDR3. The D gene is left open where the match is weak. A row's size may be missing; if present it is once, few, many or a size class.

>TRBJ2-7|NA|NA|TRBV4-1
CASSQAVAPCEQYF
TGCGCCAGCAGCCAAGCTGTTGCCCCCTGCGAGCAATACTTC
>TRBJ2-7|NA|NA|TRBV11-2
CAITLGLTYEQYF
TGTGCCATCACCTTAGGACTAACCTATGAGCAGTACTTC
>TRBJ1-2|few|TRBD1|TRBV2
CASRDLQGYYGYTF
TGTGCCAGCAGGGACCTACAGGGGTACTATGGCTACACCTTC
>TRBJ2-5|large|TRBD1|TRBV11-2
CASSPGGTQYF
TGTGCCAGCAGCCCAGGGGGGACCCAGTACTTC
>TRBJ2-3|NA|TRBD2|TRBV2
CASSTVAGSGNIDTQYF
TGTGCCAGCAGTACCGTCGCGGGCAGCGGGAACATAGATACGCAGTATTTT
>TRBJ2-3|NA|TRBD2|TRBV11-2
CASSLGIAGGMSITDTQYF
TGTGCTAGCAGCTTAGGAATAGCGGGAGGAATGAGTATCACAGATACGCAATATTTT
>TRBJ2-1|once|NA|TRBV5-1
CASSSSSIIYNEQFF
TGCGCCAGCAGTTCCTCTAGCATTATTTACAATGAGCAGTTCTTC
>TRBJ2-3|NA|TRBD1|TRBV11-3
CASSRWDSGSTDTQYF
TGTGCCAGCAGCCGATGGGACAGCGGCAGCACAGATACGCAGTATTTT
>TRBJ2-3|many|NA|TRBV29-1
CSARTRTDTQYF
TGCAGCGCCCGGACCCGCACAGATACGCAGTATTTT
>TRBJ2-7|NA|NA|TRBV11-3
CASGSRPYEQYF
TGTGCTAGCGGCTCAAGGCCATACGAGCAGTACTTC
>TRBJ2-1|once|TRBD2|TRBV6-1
CVSSEDGGGYNEQFF
TGTGTCAGTAGTGAAGATGGGGGGGGGTACAATGAGCAGTTCTTC
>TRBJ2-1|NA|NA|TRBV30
CAWSVTGDWGEHFF
TGTGCCTGGAGTGTAACTGGGGACTGGGGTGAGCACTTCTTC
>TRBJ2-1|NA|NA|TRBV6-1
CASSGRYRMGQFF
TGTGCCAGCAGCGGGCGGTATAGGATGGGGCAGTTCTTC
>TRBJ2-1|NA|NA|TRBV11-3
CASSVTSGGQYNEQFF
TGTGCCAGCAGCGTGACCAGTGGAGGCCAATACAATGAGCAGTTCTTC
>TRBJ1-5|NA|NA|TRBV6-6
CASRGGGNQPKHF
TGTGCCAGCAGGGGGGGAGGCAATCAGCCCAAACATTTT
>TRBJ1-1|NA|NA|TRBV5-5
CPSSLYPPGHGNTEAFF
TGTCCCAGCAGCTTGTACCCACCGGGACACGGGAACACTGAAGCTTTCTTT
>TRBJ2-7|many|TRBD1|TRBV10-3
CAISAGTGGHEQYF
TGTGCCATCAGTGCAGGGACAGGGGGCCACGAGCAGTACTTC
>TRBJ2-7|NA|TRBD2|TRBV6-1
CASSGGTSVIYEQYF
TGTGCCAGCAGTGGAGGGACTAGCGTCATCTACGAGCAGTACTTC
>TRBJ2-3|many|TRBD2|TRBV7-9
CASSPSGFSDTQYF
TGTGCCAGCAGCCCTAGCGGGTTCTCAGATACGCAGTATTTT
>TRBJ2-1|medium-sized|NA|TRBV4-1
CASSRDFHNEQFF
TGCGCCAGCAGCCGGGACTTCCACAATGAGCAGTTCTTC
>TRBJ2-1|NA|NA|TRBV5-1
CASSLGGSYNARFF
TGCGCCAGCAGCTTAGGCGGCTCCTACAATGCGCGGTTCTTC
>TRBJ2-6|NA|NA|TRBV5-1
CASRRQGGGSSGANVLIF
TGCGCCAGCAGACGTCAAGGGGGCGGGAGCTCTGGGGCCAACGTCCTGATTTTC
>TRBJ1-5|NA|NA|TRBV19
CASSITGVNQPQHF
TGTGCCAGTAGTATCACGGGAGTAAATCAGCCCCAGCATTTT
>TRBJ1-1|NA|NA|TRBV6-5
CTSSYSTGGGEAFF
TGTACCAGCAGTTACTCGACCGGGGGGGGGGAAGCTTTCTTT
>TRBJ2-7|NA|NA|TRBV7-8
CANSLQGHSSCEQYF
TGTGCCAACAGCTTACAGGGACATAGCTCCTGCGAGCAGTACTTC
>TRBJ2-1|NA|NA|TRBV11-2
CASSLEGAGRQFF
TGTGCCAGCAGCTTAGAGGGGGCGGGAAGGCAGTTCTTC
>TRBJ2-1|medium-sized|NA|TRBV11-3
CASSPPGDSNYNEQFF
TGTGCCAGCAGCCCCCCCGGAGATTCCAATTACAATGAGCAGTTCTTC
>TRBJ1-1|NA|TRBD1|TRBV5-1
CASSGDRASCTEAFF
TGTGCCAGCAGCGGGGACAGGGCGAGTTGCACTGAAGCTTTCTTT
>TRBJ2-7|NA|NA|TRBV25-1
CASSERLGNEQYF
TGTGCCAGCAGTGAACGTCTGGGGAACGAGCAGTACTTC
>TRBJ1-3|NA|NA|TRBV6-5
CVSSRKVVDPYTIYF
TGTGTCAGCAGCCGGAAGGTGGTAGATCCTTACACCATATATTTT
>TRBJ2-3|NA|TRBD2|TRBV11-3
CASCLKAGGPDTQYF
TGTGCCAGCTGCTTAAAAGCGGGAGGACCAGATACGCAGTATTTT
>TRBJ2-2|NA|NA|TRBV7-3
CASTSGTGELFF
TGTGCCAGCACCTCCGGTACCGGGGAGCTGTTTTTT
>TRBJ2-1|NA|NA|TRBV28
CASSRLNSIPNGQFF
TGTGCCAGCAGCCGACTAAACTCGATCCCGAATGGGCAGTTCTTC
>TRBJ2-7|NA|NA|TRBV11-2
CATKGKGSLAYKQYF
TGTGCCACAAAGGGGAAAGGGTCGCTTGCCTATAAGCAGTACTTC
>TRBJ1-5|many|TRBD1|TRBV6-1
CASINYRVGTGGAGSNQPQHF
TGTGCCAGCATCAACTACCGCGTAGGGACAGGGGGCGCAGGGAGCAATCAGCCCCAGCATTTT
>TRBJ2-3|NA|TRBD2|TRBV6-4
CASTDRTAGEADTQYF
TGTGCCAGCACTGACAGAACAGCGGGAGAGGCAGATACGCAGTATTTT
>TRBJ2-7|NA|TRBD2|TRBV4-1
CASSQTSVRQYEHYF
TGCGCCAGCAGCCAAACTAGCGTGAGACAGTACGAGCACTACTTC
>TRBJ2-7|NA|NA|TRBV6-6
CASSYPATLERYF
TGTGCCAGCAGTTACCCCGCGACCCTCGAGCGGTACTTC
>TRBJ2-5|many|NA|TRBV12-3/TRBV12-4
CASRNNLETQYF
TGTGCCAGCAGAAACAACCTGGAGACCCAGTACTTC
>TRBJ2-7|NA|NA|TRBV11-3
CTSSLSGRVHELYF
TGTACCAGCAGCTTAAGCGGGCGGGTGCACGAGCTGTACTTC
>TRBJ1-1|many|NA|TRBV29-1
CSTNQGMNTEAFF
TGCAGCACGAACCAGGGCATGAACACTGAAGCTTTCTTT
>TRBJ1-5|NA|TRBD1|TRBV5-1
CASRNTPGPGQWAAQPQHF
TGCGCCAGCAGAAACACCCCCGGCCCGGGACAGTGGGCTGCTCAGCCCCAGCATTTT